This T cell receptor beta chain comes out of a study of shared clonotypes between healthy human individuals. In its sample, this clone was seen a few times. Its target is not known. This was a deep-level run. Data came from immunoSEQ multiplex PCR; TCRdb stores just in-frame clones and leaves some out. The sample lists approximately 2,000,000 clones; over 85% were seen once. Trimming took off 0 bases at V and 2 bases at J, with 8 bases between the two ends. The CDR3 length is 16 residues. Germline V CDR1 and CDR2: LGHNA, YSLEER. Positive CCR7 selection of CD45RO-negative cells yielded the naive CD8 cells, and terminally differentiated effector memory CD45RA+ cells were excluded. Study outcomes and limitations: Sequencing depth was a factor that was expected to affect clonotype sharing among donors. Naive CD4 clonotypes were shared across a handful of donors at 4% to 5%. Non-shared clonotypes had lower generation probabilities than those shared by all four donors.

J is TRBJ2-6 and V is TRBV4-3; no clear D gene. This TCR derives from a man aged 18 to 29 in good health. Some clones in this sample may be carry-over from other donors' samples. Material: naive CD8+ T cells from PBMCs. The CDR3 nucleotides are TGCGCCAGCAGCCAAGATGGAGTGACTGGGGCCAACGTCCTGACTTTC. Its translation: CASSQDGVTGANVLTF.